The present T cell receptor beta chain was sequenced within a study of CD8 T cells in ankylosing spondylitis. MiXCR, applied by TCRdb to the 5' RACE reads, yields one record per CDR3 protein. The table shows under 400,000 distinct CDR3 sequences, with approximately 10% occurring only once. The CDR3 runs to 11 residues. Trimming shortened V by 8 bases and J by 8 bases, and 12 bases separated the two germline ends. This clonotype showed up many times. The receptor comes from a female donor with ankylosing spondylitis or in good health (not recorded which). This sequence joins TRBV12-3 or TRBV12-4 and TRBJ1-2; D might be TRBD1 (6 bases). Sequenced sample: blood, either unsorted or a sorted T cell fraction (not recorded which). The CDR3 nucleotides read TGTGCCAGCTACAGGGCCCAGGGCTACACCTTC. Encoded protein: CASYRAQGYTF.